Listed here are 23 T cell receptor beta chains from one sample, sequenced in a study of blood T cell repertoires in COVID-19. The protocol was immunoSEQ multiplex PCR, while the TCRdb copy is restricted to in-frame clones and leaves out a portion. There are about 92,000 clones in the sample; over 70% occur only once, and approximately 8.2% lies in the top ten. Sequencing input: peripheral blood. These receptors were taken from a man in his fifties or sixties who had recovered from COVID-19.

The chain is built from TRBV19 and TRBJ1-3, with D uncertain. CDR1 is LNHDA, CDR2 SQIVND, per germline (reference sequence). The CDR3 is made up of 14 amino acids. V dropped 9 bases and J dropped 4 bases, with 16 bases sitting between them. This CDR3 is CASTTQAAGNTIYF. In DNA form, the CDR3 reads TGTGCCAGCACAACCCAGGCTGCGGGAAACACCATATATTTT. Full variable domain (remainder filled in from reference TRBV19 and TRBJ1-3): DGGITQSPKYLFRKEGQNVTLSCEQNLNHDAMYWYRQDPGQGLRLIYYSQIVNDFQKGDIAEGYSVSREKKESFPLTVTSAQKNPTAFYLCASTTQAAGNTIYFGEGSWLTVV.

The chain combines TRBV9 with TRBJ2-1; no reliable D call. The ends were cut back, 3 bases at V and 7 bases at J, with 8 bases in the middle. The CDR3 is 12 amino acids. Germline loops: CDR1 SGDLS, CDR2 YYNGEE. CDR3 coding DNA: TGTGCCAGCAGCGCCGTCGTTAATGAGCAGTTCTTC. This translates into CASSAVVNEQFF.

The chain carries TRBV6-2 or TRBV6-3 and TRBJ2-1, with TRBD2 matching over 10 bases. The V gene's germline CDR1 is MNHEY and CDR2 SVGEGT. The CDR3 extends over 16 amino acids. Trimming removed 4 bases from V and 8 bases from J; junction bases left unmatched: 11. CDR3: CASSSPGTSVSDEQFF. CDR3 DNA: TGTGCCAGCAGTTCCCCGGGGACTAGCGTGAGCGATGAGCAGTTCTTC.

The chain's CDR3 is CASGFDRVSNQPQHF. The CDR3 DNA follows: TGTGCTAGTGGTTTCGATCGGGTTAGCAATCAGCCCCAGCATTTT. The genes are TRBV12-5 and TRBJ1-5, with D unclear. This CDR3 has 15 amino acids. V lost 3 bases and J lost 0, with 9 bases in between. Germline lookup yields CDR1 LGHNT and CDR2 FRNRAP. The full variable domain, rest sourced from reference TRBV12-5 and TRBJ1-5, is DARVTQTPRHKVTEMGQEVTMRCQPILGHNTVFWYRQTMMQGLELLAYFRNRAPLDDSGMPKDRFSAEMPDATLATLKIQPSEPRDSAVYFCASGFDRVSNQPQHFGDGTRLSIL.

The chain uses TRBV5-1 and TRBJ1-2, with 7 nucleotides matching TRBD1. The CDR3 is 13 residues long. The V gene's germline CDR1 is SGHRS and CDR2 YFSETQ. V shed 2 bases and J 8 bases; nucleotides not matched to a gene: 6. In DNA, the CDR3 is TGCGCCAGCAGCTTACAGGGGAATGAGGGCTACACCTTC. Its translation is CASSLQGNEGYTF.

This clone was seen more than once but under ten times. The chain joins TRBV7-8 to TRBJ2-5; D is unresolved. CDR1 and CDR2 (germline): SGHVS, FQNEAQ. The CDR3 contains 16 residues. Trimming took off 5 bases at V and 2 bases at J, with 18 bases between the two ends. Here the CDR3 DNA reads TGTGCCAGCAGCCGCAGAGGAGCCGGTGGGCAAGAGACCCAGTACTTC. The encoded protein is CASSRRGAGGQETQYF.

The rearrangement uses TRBV5-1 and TRBJ2-1, with 9 bases lining up with TRBD1. J lost 4 bases, V lost 4 bases, and 3 bases had no gene match. The CDR3 contains 14 residues. CDR1 is SGHRS, CDR2 YFSETQ, per germline. CDR3 residues: CASSGGQGYNEQFF. In DNA, the CDR3 is TGCGCCAGCAGCGGGGGACAGGGTTACAATGAGCAGTTCTTC.

The genes are TRBV7-2 and TRBJ2-7; 7 bases match TRBD1. V trimming: 3 bases; J trimming: 2 bases; junction bases outside the gene matches: 4. Germline assignment: CDR1 SGHTA and CDR2 FQGNSA. This CDR3 is 14 amino acids long. CDR3 sequence reads: CASSFRQGTYEQYF. As DNA, the CDR3 is TGTGCCAGCAGCTTTCGACAGGGAACCTACGAGCAGTACTTC.

CDR3 region: CASSQGSREVHEQYF. For the CDR3, the DNA is TGTGCCAGCAGCCAAGGGTCCCGGGAGGTCCACGAGCAGTACTTC. The chain employs TRBV3-1 (or the pseudogene TRBV3-2) and TRBJ2-7; 7 bases match TRBD2. The CDR3 has 15 amino acids. Germline V gene sequence: CDR1 LGHDT, CDR2 YNNKEL (reference sequence). J gave up 5 bases and V 1 base, and 8 bases lay outside the gene matches.

The chain is built from TRBV9 and TRBJ1-1; a possible D gene is TRBD1 (5 bases). Germline lookup yields CDR1 SGDLS and CDR2 YYNGEE. Trimming shortened V by 0 bases and J by 5 bases, and 11 bases separated the two germline ends. The CDR3 loop spans 14 amino acids. DNA of the CDR3: TGTGCCAGCAGCGTAGGGGGCGCGGAGACTGAAGCTTTCTTT. As protein: CASSVGGAETEAFF.

The CDR3 spells CATSAGTSAYTGELFF. The CDR3 DNA follows: TGTGCCACCAGTGCCGGGACTAGCGCGTACACCGGGGAGCTGTTTTTT. The V call is TRBV24-1, the J call TRBJ2-2; 10 positions match TRBD2. The CDR3 consists of 16 residues. Trimming removed 5 bases from V and 3 bases from J; junction bases left unmatched: 5. CDR1 is KGHDR and CDR2 is SFDVKD in the germline V gene.

The V call is TRBV5-1, the J call TRBJ1-2, with TRBD1 matching 7 bases. The CDR3 consists of 14 residues. Germline V gene data show CDR1 as SGHRS and CDR2 as YFSETQ. The trim removed 0 bases at V and 4 bases at J, leaving 3 bases unmatched. The CDR3 sequence is CASSLGQGIYGYTF. The DNA for the CDR3 is TGCGCCAGCAGCTTGGGACAGGGCATCTATGGCTACACCTTC.

This chain links TRBV3-1 (or the pseudogene TRBV3-2) with TRBJ1-2; D call uncertain. This CDR3 comprises 15 residues. The V and J ends lost 6 bases and 4 bases respectively, with 18 bases between them. Germline V gene sequence: CDR1 LGHDT, CDR2 YNNKEL (reference sequence). The CDR3 DNA reads as TGTGCCAGCAGGCTGGAGGGCGCGTATGGCTATGGCTACACCTTC. Residues: CASRLEGAYGYGYTF.

The rearrangement links TRBV5-5 to TRBJ2-1; 7 nucleotides match TRBD1. The trim removed 4 bases at V and 0 bases at J, leaving 7 bases unmatched. The germline CDR1 and CDR2 sequences are SGHKS and YYEKEE (reference sequence). The CDR3 loop spans 16 amino acids. The CDR3 protein is CASSRGQPFSYNEQFF. The CDR3 DNA reads TGTGCCAGCAGCAGGGGACAGCCATTCTCCTACAATGAGCAGTTCTTC.

The CDR3 DNA sequence: TGTGCCAGTATCGACCGGACAGGTCTAAAAGCTTTCTTT. As protein: CASIDRTGLKAFF. V usage is TRBV19 and J usage is TRBJ1-1, with 7 nucleotides matching TRBD1. Germline trimming cut 7 bases from V and 9 bases from J; bases unmatched to any gene: 11. The CDR3 is 13 amino acids. Germline V gene sequence: CDR1 LNHDA, CDR2 SQIVND (reference sequence).

The V and J genes are TRBV28 and TRBJ2-7; 12 bases are a match to TRBD1. The germline V gene has CDR1 MDHEN and CDR2 SYDVKM. The CDR3 contains 16 residues. V trimming: 5 bases; J trimming: 6 bases; junction bases outside the gene matches: 11. In DNA, the CDR3 is TGTGCCAGCAGTCCCCGGGACAGGGGGCTTTGGGGCGAGCAGTACTTC. This gives the protein CASSPRDRGLWGEQYF. Full variable domain (outside the CDR3, taken from reference TRBV28 and TRBJ2-7): DVKVTQSSRYLVKRTGEKVFLECVQDMDHENMFWYRQDPGLGLRLIYFSYDVKMKEKGDIPEGYSVSREKKERFSLILESASTNQTSMYLCASSPRDRGLWGEQYFGPGTRLTVT.

The chain uses TRBV27 and TRBJ1-5; D is undetermined. The CDR3 loop spans 12 amino acids. V was cut by 5 bases and J by 5 bases, with 7 bases left in between. From germline, CDR1 is MNHEY and CDR2 SMNVEV (reference sequence). CDR3 residues: CASSSGDQPQHF. CDR3 nucleotides: TGTGCCAGCAGTAGTGGAGATCAGCCCCAGCATTTT.

This chain connects TRBV7-2 to TRBJ2-1; maybe TRBD2 (7 bases). CDR1 and CDR2 (germline): SGHTA, FQGNSA. Trimming removed 6 bases from V and 4 bases from J, with 19 bases in between. This CDR3 spans 16 amino acids. The CDR3 sequence: CASSPRAGGLYNEQFF. The CDR3 DNA sequence: TGTGCCAGCAGTCCTAGGGCCGGGGGGCTTTACAATGAGCAGTTCTTC.

There are many counts of this clone. The J gene is TRBJ2-5, the V gene TRBV11-2, with TRBD2 matching 13 bases. The germline gives CDR1 SGHAT, CDR2 FQNNGV. V lost 3 bases and J lost 0; bases outside the gene matches: 1. The CDR3 totals 16 residues. Here the CDR3 reads CASSFGTSGNQETQYF. The CDR3, as DNA: TGTGCCAGCAGCTTCGGGACTAGCGGGAACCAAGAGACCCAGTACTTC.

The rearrangement joins TRBV19 to TRBJ1-2, with 8 bases identical to TRBD1. Trimming cost V 5 bases and J 7 bases; bases outside gene matches: 9. The germline V gene encodes CDR1 LNHDA and CDR2 SQIVND (reference sequence). There are 14 residues in the CDR3. The CDR3 nucleotides are TGTGCCAGTAGTCCTGGACAGGGTGGAGGTGGCTACACCTTC. Amino acids: CASSPGQGGGGYTF.

The rearrangement joins TRBV27 to TRBJ1-2, with 7 nucleotides matching TRBD1. CDR1 and CDR2 from the germline V gene are MNHEY and SMNVEV (reference sequence). V lost 6 bases, J lost 0 bases, and 16 bases stayed unmatched. The CDR3 extends over 18 amino acids. CDR3 amino acids: CASRRTNRGLTPNYGYTF. The CDR3 DNA reads TGTGCCAGCAGACGGACTAACAGGGGTCTAACCCCTAACTATGGCTACACCTTC.

A few counts support this clone. The rearrangement links TRBV10-2 to TRBJ1-1; the match to TRBD1 covers 9 bases. The V gene's germline CDR1 is WSHSY and CDR2 SAAADI. The CDR3 totals 16 residues. V lost 2 bases, J lost 2 bases, and 6 bases stayed unmatched. The CDR3 DNA sequence: TGCGCCAGCAGTGAGCTTACAGGGGGCGGAAACACTGAAGCTTTCTTT. Translation: CASSELTGGGNTEAFF.

The chain is built from TRBV11-2 and TRBJ1-3, with 9 bases aligning to TRBD1. This CDR3 has 15 residues. CDR1 and CDR2 (germline): SGHAT, FQNNGV. V trimming: 5 bases; J trimming: 4 bases; junction bases outside the gene matches: 6. CDR3 region: CASSPGTGFGNTIYF. In DNA, the CDR3 is TGTGCCAGCAGCCCAGGGACAGGGTTCGGAAACACCATATATTTT.